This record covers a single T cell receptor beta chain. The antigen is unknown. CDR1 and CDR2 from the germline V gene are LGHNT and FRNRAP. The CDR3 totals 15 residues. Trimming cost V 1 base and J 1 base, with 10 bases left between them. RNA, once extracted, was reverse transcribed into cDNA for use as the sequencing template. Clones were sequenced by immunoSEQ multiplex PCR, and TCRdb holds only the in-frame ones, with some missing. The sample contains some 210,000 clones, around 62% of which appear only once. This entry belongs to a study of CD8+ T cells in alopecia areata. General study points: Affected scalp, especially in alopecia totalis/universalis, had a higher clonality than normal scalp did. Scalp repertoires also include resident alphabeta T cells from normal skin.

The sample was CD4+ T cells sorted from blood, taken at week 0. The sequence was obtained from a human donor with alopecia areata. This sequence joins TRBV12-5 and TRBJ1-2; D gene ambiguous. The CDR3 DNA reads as TGTGCTAGTGGTTTGGACACTCTTCGTAACTATGGCTACACCTTC. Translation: CASGLDTLRNYGYTF. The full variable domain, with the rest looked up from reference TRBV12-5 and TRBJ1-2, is DARVTQTPRHKVTEMGQEVTMRCQPILGHNTVFWYRQTMMQGLELLAYFRNRAPLDDSGMPKDRFSAEMPDATLATLKIQPSEPRDSAVYFCASGLDTLRNYGYTFGSGTRLTVV.